This T cell receptor (beta chain) was found in a study of T cell responses to AZD1222 COVID-19 vaccine. The V gene lost 4 bases and the J gene lost 4 bases, with 11 bases spanning the gap. The CDR3 runs to 15 residues. The germline CDR1 and CDR2 sequences are SGHDN and FVKESK. Clones were sequenced by immunoSEQ multiplex PCR, and TCRdb holds only the in-frame ones, with some missing. This sample has 95,000 to 150,000 clones, with more than 70% found just once. Broader study findings: Across spike, vaccine-associated CD4 TCRs were found, dominant at 160-218 and 743-854. Only 6 or 7 people who got AZD1222 tested seropositive at baseline.

With respect to this clone: Antigen: not known.

Sample: peripheral blood, taken on day 0 of AZD1222 vaccination. The sequence was collected from an adult in good health. J is TRBJ1-6 and V is TRBV14; D is possibly TRBD1 (6 bases). Here the CDR3 DNA reads TGTGCCAGCAGCCGTAGGACAGAGTATAATTCACCCCTCCACTTT. Encoded protein: CASSRRTEYNSPLHF.